The 20 T cell receptor beta chains in this list originate from one sample, sequenced in a study of CD8+ T cells in alopecia areata. Extraction of RNA preceded its reverse transcription into cDNA, which served as the sequencing template. The method was immunoSEQ multiplex PCR; TCRdb's version includes in-frame clones alone and lacks a portion of them. The sample lists over 100,000 clones, around 50% occurring once. Documented treatment: oral pan-JAK inhibitor, 5-10 mg twice daily. Specimen: CD8+ T cells sorted from blood, collected at week 24, from a patient treated with tofacitinib. All receptors derive from a human donor with alopecia areata.

The table lists this clone with a count of one. The chain couples TRBV5-1 to TRBJ2-1, with TRBD2 matching over 11 bases. CDR3 length equals 17 residues. J was trimmed by 5 bases and V by 3 bases; bases with no gene match: 10. The germline V gene has CDR1 SGHRS and CDR2 YFSETQ. The CDR3 coding sequence is TGCGCCAGCAGCTCTGCTAGCGGGGGGCTTTCAGACAATGAGCAGTTCTTC. It encodes CASSSASGGLSDNEQFF.

This clone was found a few times. This chain connects TRBV27 to TRBJ2-3; D is possibly TRBD1 or TRBD2 (7 bases each). Looked up from germline, CDR1 is MNHEY and CDR2 is SMNVEV (reference sequence). The V end lost 7 bases, the J end lost 6 bases, and 23 bases lay between the germline ends. The CDR3 totals 16 residues. The CDR3 spells CASTPFPTGREDTQYF. CDR3 DNA sequence: TGTGCCAGCACCCCCTTCCCGACAGGGAGGGAGGATACGCAGTATTTT.

The rearrangement links TRBV7-2 to TRBJ1-2; D unclear. Germline V lookup: CDR1 SGHTA, CDR2 FQGNSA. V lost 4 bases and J lost 6, with 12 bases in between. CDR3 length: 13 residues. CDR3 sequence: CASSSADVNGYTF. CDR3 DNA: TGTGCCAGCAGCTCTGCGGATGTGAATGGCTACACCTTC.

This rearrangement joins TRBV9 to TRBJ1-1, with 9 bases matching TRBD1. J was trimmed by 6 bases and V by 2 bases; bases with no gene match: 5. This CDR3 contains 14 residues. Germline V gene lookup returns CDR1 SGDLS and CDR2 YYNGEE. CDR3 sequence (DNA): TGTGCCAGCAGCGTGACAGGGGGGGACCCTGAAGCTTTCTTT. Its protein product is CASSVTGGDPEAFF.

J is TRBJ2-1 and V is TRBV11-3; D call uncertain. Germline V gene lookup returns CDR1 SGHNT and CDR2 YENEEA. This CDR3 is built from 16 residues. V shed 5 bases and J shed 2 bases, with 16 bases lying between them. CDR3 DNA: TGTGCCAGCAGCCCGCGGTCCGGCGACGCCTACAATGAGCAGTTCTTC. Protein: CASSPRSGDAYNEQFF. Combining the CDR3 with reference TRBV11-3 and TRBJ2-1 gives the whole variable domain EAGVVQSPRYKIIEKKQPVAFWCNPISGHNTLYWYLQNLGQGPELLIRYENEEAVDDSQLPKDRFSAERLKGVDSTLKIQPAELGDSAVYLCASSPRSGDAYNEQFFGPGTRLTVL.

The chain joins TRBV4-1 to TRBJ2-7, with D maybe TRBD1 (6 bases). Trimming stripped 0 bases from V and 3 bases from J, with 9 bases between. CDR1 and CDR2 from the germline V gene are MGHRA and YSYEKL. The CDR3 has 14 residues. For the CDR3, the DNA is TGCGCCAGCAGCCAAGATCCCAGGGGCTACGAGCAGTACTTC. Translated, it gives CASSQDPRGYEQYF.

V gene TRBV5-4 combines with J gene TRBJ2-1; the match to TRBD2 covers 8 bases. Germline V CDR1 and CDR2: SGHNT, YYREEE (reference sequence). The length of the CDR3 is 16 residues. Trimming removed 0 bases from V and 9 bases from J; junction bases left unmatched: 11. The DNA for the CDR3 is TGTGCCAGCAGCTTGGAAGCGGGGGAGCTTTCCCTTGAGCAGTTCTTC. Protein sequence: CASSLEAGELSLEQFF.

The rearrangement uses TRBV4-2 and TRBJ2-3; weak D call: TRBD2 (6 bases). Looked up from germline, CDR1 is LGHNA and CDR2 is YNFKEQ. The V end lost 1 base, the J end lost 4 bases, and 9 bases lay between the germline ends. The CDR3 is made up of 14 amino acids. The CDR3 reads CASSQASGPDTQYF. The CDR3 DNA sequence: TGTGCCAGCAGCCAAGCCAGCGGGCCAGATACGCAGTATTTT.

The gene calls are TRBV5-6 and TRBJ1-6; D unresolved. The CDR3 has 15 residues. Germline-derived CDR1 and CDR2 are SGHDT and YYEEEE. The V end lost 1 base, the J end lost 0 bases, and 5 bases lay between the germline ends. CDR3 DNA: TGTGCCAGCAGCTTGATGAGCTCCTATAATTCACCCCTCCACTTT. It specifies CASSLMSSYNSPLHF.

The table lists this clone with a count of one. The CDR3 region has the DNA TGCAGCGCCATAGTAAGCTCCTACGAGCAGTACTTC. Encoded protein: CSAIVSSYEQYF. This chain connects TRBV29-1 to TRBJ2-7; D is uncertain. V lost 7 bases and J 0 bases, leaving 10 bases between the germline ends. The CDR3 has 12 amino acids. CDR1 is SQVTM, CDR2 ANQGSEA, per germline.

V and J are TRBV7-9 and TRBJ2-1, with 14 bases lining up with TRBD2. With 8 bases clipped from V and 7 bases from J, the junction kept 1 base outside the gene matches. In germline, CDR1 is SEHNR, CDR2 FQNEAQ (reference sequence). The CDR3 runs 13 residues. Written as DNA, the CDR3 is TGTGCCAGCGGGACTAGCGGGGGAAATGAGCAGTTCTTC. It yields the protein CASGTSGGNEQFF.

V and J are TRBV10-3 and TRBJ2-7; D gene unclear. Germline values: CDR1 ENHRY, CDR2 SYGVKD. The CDR3 sequence is 13 residues long. V was pared by 6 bases and J by 6 bases, with 15 bases between. The chain's CDR3 is CAISEPDGFEQYF. The CDR3 coding sequence is TGTGCCATCAGCGAGCCGGACGGGTTCGAGCAGTACTTC.

V gene TRBV13 combines with J gene TRBJ2-7; D gene uncertain. The CDR3 covers 13 residues. V dropped 5 bases and J dropped 1 base, with 9 bases sitting between them. The germline V gene encodes CDR1 PRHDT and CDR2 FYEKMQ (reference sequence). For the CDR3, the DNA is TGTGCCAGCAGCCCGGACGGTTCCTACGAGCAGTACTTC. Translating it yields CASSPDGSYEQYF.

The chain links TRBV27 to TRBJ1-5; D gene uncertain. The CDR3 totals 15 residues. The germline V gene has CDR1 MNHEY and CDR2 SMNVEV (reference sequence). V lost 7 bases to trimming and J lost 0 bases, with 13 bases between them. This CDR3 is CASTKSYYSNQPQHF. The CDR3 nucleotides read TGTGCCAGCACAAAGAGCTATTATAGCAATCAGCCCCAGCATTTT.

This sequence joins TRBV27 and TRBJ1-6; D is perhaps TRBD1 (6 bases). CDR1 and CDR2 from the germline V gene are MNHEY and SMNVEV (reference sequence). V was trimmed by 9 bases and J by 7 bases, leaving 13 bases between them. This CDR3 region has 13 residues. Here the CDR3 reads CASQGIGNSPLHF. CDR3 coding DNA: TGTGCCAGTCAGGGGATAGGCAATTCACCCCTCCACTTT.

This clone has a handful of counts. This rearrangement joins TRBV7-8 to TRBJ2-1; 10 nucleotides align to TRBD2. The CDR3 consists of 20 residues. Germline assignment: CDR1 SGHVS and CDR2 FQNEAQ. J lost 0 bases, V lost 5 bases, and 16 bases had no gene match. The CDR3 coding sequence is TGTGCCAGCAGCCCGACGCTTAGCGGGGGGACCCACCACTCCTACAATGAGCAGTTCTTC. Its translation: CASSPTLSGGTHHSYNEQFF.

This clone was observed a handful of times. The chain couples TRBV29-1 to TRBJ2-6, with D uncertain. V gave up 0 bases and J gave up 0 bases, with 6 bases separating them. The CDR3 has 15 amino acids. Germline V gives CDR1 SQVTM, CDR2 ANQGSEA. The CDR3 coding sequence is TGCAGCGTTGAAGATTTGAGCTCTGGGGCCAACGTCCTGACTTTC. Translation gives CSVEDLSSGANVLTF. Based on the CDR3 plus reference TRBV29-1 and TRBJ2-6, the full variable domain is SAVISQKPSRDICQRGTSLTIQCQVDSQVTMMFWYRQQPGQSLTLIATANQGSEATYESGFVIDKFPISRPNLTFSTLTVSNMSPEDSSIYLCSVEDLSSGANVLTFGAGSRLTVL.

Written as DNA, the CDR3 is TGTGCCAGTAGTATGGAAGGCGAGCAGTACTTC. Protein: CASSMEGEQYF. V is TRBV19 and J is TRBJ2-7; unclear D gene. The V gene lost 3 bases and the J gene lost 6 bases, with 6 bases spanning the gap. Per germline, CDR1 LNHDA and CDR2 SQIVND (reference sequence). CDR3 length equals 11 residues.

This chain links TRBV2 with TRBJ1-1; D unclear. V was pared by 2 bases and J by 0 bases, with 10 bases between. The germline V gene encodes CDR1 SNHLY and CDR2 FYNNEI. This CDR3 comprises 15 residues. The CDR3 DNA follows: TGTGCCAGCAGTGAATACGGCAGGATGAACACTGAAGCTTTCTTT. Translation: CASSEYGRMNTEAFF.

This chain links TRBV6-5 with TRBJ2-7, with 11 bases identical to TRBD2. The CDR3 has 15 residues. The J segment lost 0 bases and the V segment lost 5 bases, leaving 3 bases of the junction unmatched. Germline V gene data show CDR1 as MNHEY and CDR2 as SVGAGI. CDR3: CASSLGTSGSYEQYF. The CDR3 coding sequence is TGTGCCAGCAGTCTAGGGACTAGCGGCTCCTACGAGCAGTACTTC.